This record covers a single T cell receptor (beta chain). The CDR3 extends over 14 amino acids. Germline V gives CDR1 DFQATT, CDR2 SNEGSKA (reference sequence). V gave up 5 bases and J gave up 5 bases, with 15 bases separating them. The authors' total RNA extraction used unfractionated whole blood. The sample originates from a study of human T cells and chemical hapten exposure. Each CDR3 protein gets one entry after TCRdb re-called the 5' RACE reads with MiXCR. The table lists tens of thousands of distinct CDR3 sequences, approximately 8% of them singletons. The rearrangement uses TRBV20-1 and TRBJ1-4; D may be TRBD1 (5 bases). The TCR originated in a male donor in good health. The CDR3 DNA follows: TGCAGTGCTCCCGGGGGAGGCCTGAATGAAAAACTGTTTTTT. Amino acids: CSAPGGGLNEKLFF.